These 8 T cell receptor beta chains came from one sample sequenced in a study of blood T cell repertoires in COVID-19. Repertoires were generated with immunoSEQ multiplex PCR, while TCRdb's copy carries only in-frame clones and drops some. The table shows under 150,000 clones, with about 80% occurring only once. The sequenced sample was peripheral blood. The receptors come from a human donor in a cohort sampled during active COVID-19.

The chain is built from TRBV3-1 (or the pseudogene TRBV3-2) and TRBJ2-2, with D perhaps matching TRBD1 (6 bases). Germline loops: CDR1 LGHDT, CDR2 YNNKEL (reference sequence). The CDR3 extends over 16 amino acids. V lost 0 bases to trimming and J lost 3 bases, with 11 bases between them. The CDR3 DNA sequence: TGTGCCAGCAGCCAAGACAGGGGAGTTCACACCGGGGAGCTGTTTTTT. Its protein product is CASSQDRGVHTGELFF.

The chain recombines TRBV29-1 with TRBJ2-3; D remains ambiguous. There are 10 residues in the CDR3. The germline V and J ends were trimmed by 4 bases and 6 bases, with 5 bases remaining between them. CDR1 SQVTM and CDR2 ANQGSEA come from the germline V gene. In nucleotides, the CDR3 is TGCAGCGTTGGTAGCGATACGCAGTATTTT. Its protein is CSVGSDTQYF.

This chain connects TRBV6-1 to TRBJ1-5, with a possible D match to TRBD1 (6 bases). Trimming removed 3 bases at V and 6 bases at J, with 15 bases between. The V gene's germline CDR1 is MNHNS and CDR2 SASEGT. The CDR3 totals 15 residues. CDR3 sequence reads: CASSDRGRRGQPQHF. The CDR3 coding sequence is TGTGCCAGCAGTGACAGGGGCCGCAGGGGTCAGCCCCAGCATTTT.

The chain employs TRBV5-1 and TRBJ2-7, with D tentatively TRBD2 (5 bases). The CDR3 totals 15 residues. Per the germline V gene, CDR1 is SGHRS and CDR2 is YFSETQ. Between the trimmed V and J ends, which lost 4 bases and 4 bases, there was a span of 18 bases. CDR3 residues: CASSPRASNGYEQYF. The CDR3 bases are TGCGCCAGCAGCCCGAGGGCTTCAAACGGTTACGAGCAGTACTTC.

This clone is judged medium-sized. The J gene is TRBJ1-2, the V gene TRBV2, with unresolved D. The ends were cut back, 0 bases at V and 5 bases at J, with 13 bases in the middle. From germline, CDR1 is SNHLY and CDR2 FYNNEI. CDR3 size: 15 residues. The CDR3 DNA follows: TGTGCCAGCAGTGAAGCACCTGAGAGGGTGTATGGCTACACCTTC. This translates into CASSEAPERVYGYTF.

The CDR3 nucleotides read TGTGCCAGCACCGGGAGCGTTAGCAATCAGCCCCAGCATTTT. The encoded protein is CASTGSVSNQPQHF. This chain links TRBV2 with TRBJ1-5; D unresolved. CDR3 length: 14 amino acids. V gave up 7 bases and J gave up 0 bases, with 10 bases separating them. The V gene's germline CDR1 is SNHLY and CDR2 FYNNEI.

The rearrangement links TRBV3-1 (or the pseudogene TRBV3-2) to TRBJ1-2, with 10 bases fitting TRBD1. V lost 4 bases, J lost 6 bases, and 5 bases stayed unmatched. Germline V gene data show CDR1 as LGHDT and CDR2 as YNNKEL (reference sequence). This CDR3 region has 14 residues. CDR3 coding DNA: TGTGCCAGCAGCCCGGGACAGGGGAAGGATGGCTACACCTTC. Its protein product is CASSPGQGKDGYTF.

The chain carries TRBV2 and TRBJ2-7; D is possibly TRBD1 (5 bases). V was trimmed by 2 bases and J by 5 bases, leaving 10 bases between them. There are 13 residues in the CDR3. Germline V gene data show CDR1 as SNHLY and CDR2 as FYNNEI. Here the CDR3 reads CASSEQGLNEQYF. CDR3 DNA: TGTGCCAGCAGTGAACAGGGCCTAAACGAGCAGTACTTC.